The sample holds one count of the clone carrying this T cell receptor beta chain. The data belong to a study of blood T cell repertoires in COVID-19. Only in-frame clones appear in the TCRdb table, and some are missing; sequencing was by immunoSEQ multiplex PCR. The data show some 89,000 clones, approximately 79% seen once. The V gene's germline CDR1 is SGHTA and CDR2 FQGTGA. This CDR3 contains 14 residues. Trimming took 5 bases from V and 7 from J; bases not matched to a gene: 4. The chain couples TRBV7-3 to TRBJ1-6; the match to TRBD1 covers 8 bases. Sequencing was done on a sample of peripheral blood. The TCR sequence derives from a man in his sixties or seventies with acute or convalescent COVID-19. The CDR3 nucleotides are TGTGCCAGCAGCGACACAGGGGGGAATTCACCCCTCCACTTT. Residues: CASSDTGGNSPLHF.